Listed here are 21 T cell receptor beta chains from one sample, sequenced in a study of identical twins. Using its own MiXCR run on the 5' RACE reads, TCRdb lists one record per CDR3 protein. The sample includes 470,000 or so distinct CDR3 sequences, approximately 24% seen only once; the top ten take about 2.7%. The same specimen was also included in a second study, on T cells expressing NK-cell markers.

The sample was CD4+ T cells sorted from blood. All receptors derive from a woman aged 18-29 years in good health.

This chain joins TRBV12-3 or TRBV12-4 and TRBJ2-1; D is unresolved. The CDR3 runs 13 residues. The V and J ends lost 8 bases and 6 bases respectively, with 14 bases between them. CDR3 in DNA: TGTGCCAGCGGCCCAAGACTTCCCAATGAGCAGTTCTTC. The encoded protein is CASGPRLPNEQFF.

This clonotype was detected only a few times. The V and J genes are TRBV5-1 and TRBJ2-1; D is ambiguous. The V end lost 3 bases, the J end lost 7 bases, and 11 bases lay between the germline ends. Germline lookup yields CDR1 SGHRS and CDR2 YFSETQ. There are 13 residues in the CDR3. DNA of the CDR3: TGCGCCAGCAGCTCCCCCTTCGGTAATGAGCAGTTCTTC. It encodes CASSSPFGNEQFF.

This clonotype was observed a few times. This rearrangement joins TRBV12-3 or TRBV12-4 to TRBJ2-7; TRBD1 aligns across 10 bases. The CDR3 runs 14 residues. V dropped 5 bases and J dropped 6; count of bases not matched to a gene: 7. CDR3 sequence: CASSLAGQGIEQYF. The CDR3 DNA sequence: TGTGCCAGCAGTCTGGCGGGACAGGGGATCGAGCAGTACTTC.

This clonotype was detected only a few times. This sequence joins TRBV12-3 or TRBV12-4 and TRBJ2-1; the D is unclear. Deletions cut 2 bases from V and 7 bases from J, with 9 bases between. The CDR3 runs to 13 residues. The CDR3 nucleotides are TGTGCCAGCAGTTTAATTGCCCGGAATGAGCAGTTCTTC. Translation gives CASSLIARNEQFF.

V is TRBV14 and J is TRBJ2-5; 10 nucleotides line up with TRBD2. Germline loops: CDR1 SGHDN, CDR2 FVKESK. With V trimmed by 4 bases and J by 7 bases, 9 bases remained unmatched. This CDR3 spans 15 amino acids. The CDR3 region has the DNA TGTGCCAGCAGCCCAGCGGGGGGGCCAAGTAGGACCCAGTACTTC. Protein sequence: CASSPAGGPSRTQYF.

The J gene is TRBJ1-5, the V gene TRBV7-2; 10 nucleotides align to TRBD1. CDR3 size: 15 residues. The junction had 5 bases not matched to a gene; V was cut back by 4 bases and J by 5 bases. Germline CDR1 reads SGHTA; CDR2 reads FQGNSA. Here the CDR3 reads CASSSATGGHQPQHF. CDR3 DNA: TGTGCCAGCAGCTCCGCGACAGGGGGCCATCAGCCCCAGCATTTT.

This clonotype has more than one count but fewer than ten. This chain connects TRBV15 to TRBJ2-5, with a tentative D call TRBD2 (6 bases). Trimming removed 5 bases at V and 0 bases at J, with 16 bases between. The germline CDR1 and CDR2 sequences are LNHNV and YYDKDF (reference sequence). The CDR3 is 16 residues long. The CDR3 nucleotides read TGTGCCACCAGCGGGGGGATTGGGAAGTACCAAGAGACCCAGTACTTC. Amino acid sequence: CATSGGIGKYQETQYF. Complete variable domain (other parts from reference TRBV15 and TRBJ2-5): DAMVIQNPRYQVTQFGKPVTLSCSQTLNHNVMYWYQQKSSQAPKLLFHYYDKDFNNEADTPDNFQSRRPNTSFCFLDIRSPGLGDTAMYLCATSGGIGKYQETQYFGPGTRLLVL.

The V gene is TRBV20-1, the J gene TRBJ2-7; D ambiguous. Between the trimmed V and J ends, which lost 3 bases and 4 bases, there was a span of 13 bases. There are 13 residues in the CDR3. Looked up from germline, CDR1 is DFQATT and CDR2 is SNEGSKA (reference sequence). The CDR3 bases are TGCAGTGCTAGGAAGACGGATACTTACGAGCAGTACTTC. Protein product: CSARKTDTYEQYF.

This clonotype was counted between two and nine times. The chain couples TRBV20-1 to TRBJ2-1; D perhaps matches TRBD1 (5 bases). The germline gives CDR1 DFQATT, CDR2 SNEGSKA (reference sequence). The CDR3 has 14 residues. Trimming took 0 bases from V and 8 from J, leaving 14 bases between them. CDR3 in amino acids: CSARDLGLGDEQFF. CDR3 bases: TGCAGTGCTAGAGATTTGGGGCTCGGCGATGAGCAGTTCTTC.

This clonotype was recorded a few times. The V gene is TRBV12-3 or TRBV12-4, the J gene TRBJ2-6; the D gene is possibly TRBD1 (5 bases). The CDR3 extends over 15 amino acids. V was clipped by 5 bases and J by 2 bases, with 10 bases between them. The CDR3 DNA reads as TGTGCCAGCAGTCCCGACAGAACTGGGGCCAACGTCCTGACTTTC. It encodes CASSPDRTGANVLTF.

In this sample, this clonotype turned up a few times. The chain joins TRBV20-1 to TRBJ1-1; weak D call: TRBD1 (5 bases). V was clipped by 6 bases and J by 8 bases, with 16 bases between them. This CDR3 has 12 amino acids. Per germline, CDR1 DFQATT and CDR2 SNEGSKA (reference sequence). The CDR3 nucleotides read TGCAGTGCCGTTGTTTCAGGGCTCGAAGCTTTCTTT. Protein product: CSAVVSGLEAFF.

This clonotype was observed a few times. CDR3 DNA sequence: TGTGCCAGCCTCCCTAGCGGGAGCTCTTACGAGCAGTACTTC. As protein: CASLPSGSSYEQYF. The gene calls are TRBV7-2 and TRBJ2-7; TRBD2 agrees at 10 bases. The CDR3 is made up of 14 amino acids. V lost 8 bases to trimming and J lost 4 bases; unmatched junction nucleotides: 8. CDR1 is SGHTA and CDR2 is FQGNSA in the germline V gene.

This clonotype was seen a few times. As DNA, the CDR3 is TGTGCCAGCAGCCCCAGTCAGGGGACCGCTTTCTTT. This encodes CASSPSQGTAFF. The V call is TRBV9, the J call TRBJ1-1, with D maybe TRBD1 (6 bases). This CDR3 is built from 12 residues. Germline V gene sequence: CDR1 SGDLS, CDR2 YYNGEE. The ends were cut back, 4 bases at V and 11 bases at J, with 15 bases in the middle.

This chain connects TRBV7-2 to TRBJ2-1; 10 positions match TRBD2. Germline CDR1 and CDR2: SGHTA and FQGNSA. The CDR3 extends over 15 amino acids. Trimming removed 6 bases from V and 4 bases from J; junction bases left unmatched: 6. CDR3 bases: TGTGCCAGCAGAGTAGCGGGGGGCCGATACAATGAGCAGTTCTTC. Translation gives CASRVAGGRYNEQFF. The whole variable domain, remainder taken from reference TRBV7-2 and TRBJ2-1, is GAGVSQSPSNKVTEKGKDVELRCDPISGHTALYWYRQSLGQGLEFLIYFQGNSAPDKSGLPSDRFSAERTGGSVSTLTIQRTQQEDSAVYLCASRVAGGRYNEQFFGPGTRLTVL.

The gene calls are TRBV5-1 and TRBJ2-1; a possible D gene is TRBD1 (5 bases). V was pared by 3 bases and J by 4 bases, with 14 bases between. The germline V gene has CDR1 SGHRS and CDR2 YFSETQ. The CDR3 is 15 residues long. CDR3 coding DNA: TGCGCCAGCAGCTCAGGGCAGGATCCTTACAATGAGCAGTTCTTC. Its translation: CASSSGQDPYNEQFF.

There are many counts of this clonotype. V gene TRBV9 combines with J gene TRBJ1-1; TRBD1 agrees at 11 bases. Germline trimming cut 0 bases from V and 1 base from J; bases unmatched to any gene: 14. Germline CDR1 and CDR2: SGDLS and YYNGEE. The CDR3 is 20 residues long. CDR3 sequence reads: CASSVGLRTGGIGGNTEAFF. In DNA form, the CDR3 reads TGTGCCAGCAGCGTAGGGTTGAGGACAGGGGGCATTGGAGGGAACACTGAAGCTTTCTTT.

This clonotype was recorded a few times. V usage is TRBV12-3 or TRBV12-4 and J usage is TRBJ2-3; 7 bases agree with TRBD2. CDR3 length: 12 residues. The J segment lost 8 bases and the V segment lost 4 bases, leaving 3 bases of the junction unmatched. The CDR3 sequence: CASSSRLATQYF. CDR3 nucleotide sequence: TGTGCCAGCAGTTCCCGACTAGCTACGCAGTATTTT.

The rearrangement joins TRBV20-1 to TRBJ2-7; 12 bases line up with TRBD2. V dropped 3 bases and J dropped 7; count of bases not matched to a gene: 13. The CDR3 is made up of 16 amino acids. Germline V gene lookup returns CDR1 DFQATT and CDR2 SNEGSKA (reference sequence). CDR3 sequence (DNA): TGCAGTGCTAGGGCGACTAGCGGGGGTACCCGGTGGGAGCAGTACTTC. Translation: CSARATSGGTRWEQYF.

The rearrangement links TRBV7-6 to TRBJ2-3; D unclear. V lost 5 bases and J lost 3, with 12 bases in between. The CDR3 runs 14 residues. Germline assignment: CDR1 SGHVS and CDR2 FNYEAQ. The CDR3 nucleotides read TGTGCCAGCAGCGTGGGGTTGAAAACAGATACGCAGTATTTT. It is translated as CASSVGLKTDTQYF.

The chain employs TRBV10-3 and TRBJ2-2; TRBD1 agrees at 9 bases. CDR3 length equals 14 residues. Looked up from germline, CDR1 is ENHRY and CDR2 is SYGVKD. With 7 bases clipped from V and 7 bases from J, the junction kept 7 bases outside the gene matches. CDR3 nucleotides: TGTGCCATCAACGAGGGACAGGGCGGCGGGGAGCTGTTTTTT. Its translation: CAINEGQGGGELFF.

This chain joins TRBV6-1 and TRBJ1-2; 8 bases align to TRBD1. The CDR3 extends over 15 amino acids. Germline loops: CDR1 MNHNS, CDR2 SASEGT. Trimming removed 11 bases from V and 1 base from J; junction bases left unmatched: 12. The CDR3 loop reads CAGGLLDRVNYGYTF. CDR3 in DNA: TGTGCCGGGGGATTATTGGACAGGGTTAACTATGGCTACACCTTC.